This TCR beta chain stems from a study of Graves' ophthalmopathy and Graves' hyperthyroidism. V lost 0 bases and J lost 7, with 10 bases in between. CDR1 is SGHRS and CDR2 is YFSETQ in the germline V gene. The CDR3 length is 14 residues. RNA transcripts were the source from which TCR beta CDR3 regions were amplified. The first-round RT-PCR employed HTBI primers together with the Qiagen OneStep RT-PCR kit. A multiplex PCR was then performed as the second round. MiXCR, run by TCRdb on the multiplex PCR reads, gives a single entry per CDR3 protein. The sample yields some 350,000 distinct CDR3 sequences, 17% seen once. This clonotype was detected only a few times. Its antigen is undetermined. General study findings and limits: Detected in blood as well were most expanded thyroid clonotypes with frequency above 0.001.

The sequence derives from an adult woman with stable Graves' hyperthyroidism. Source material: peripheral blood. The rearrangement joins TRBV5-1 to TRBJ2-2; no reliable D call. CDR3 DNA sequence: TGCGCCAGCAGCTTGGACGTTTTTGACGGGGAGCTGTTTTTT. It is translated as CASSLDVFDGELFF.